This T cell receptor beta chain was sequenced in a study of cytomegalovirus exposure and HLA in healthy donors. Study-wide context: The Caucasian-associated ancestry cluster contained 81% of the 300 to 450 genotyped donors.

Study-level findings and limits: While the bulk of TCR sequences proved rare, some public TCRs turned up in many donors. In an earlier analysis, productive rearrangement rates for most beta V segments clustered near 87% or 30%.

J gave up 7 bases and V 7 bases, and 14 bases lay outside the gene matches. Germline assignment: CDR1 LNHDA and CDR2 SQIVND (reference sequence). The CDR3 spans 16 residues. Researchers ran the PCR with 60 Vbeta and 13 Jbeta primers. Sequencing used immunoSEQ multiplex PCR; TCRdb keeps in-frame clones, though not all of them. The sample has about 130,000 clones, under 80% seen once; the top ten hold roughly 4%. As concerns this clone: Its antigen is unknown.

Sequences were obtained from PBMCs. The receptor comes from a man younger than 35 in good health and CMV-seropositive. The chain joins TRBV19 to TRBJ2-4, with 9 nucleotides matching TRBD2. CDR3 sequence (DNA): TGTGCCAGTACCACTCGGGGTAGCGGGAGTGCGAACATTCAGTACTTC. Encoded protein: CASTTRGSGSANIQYF.